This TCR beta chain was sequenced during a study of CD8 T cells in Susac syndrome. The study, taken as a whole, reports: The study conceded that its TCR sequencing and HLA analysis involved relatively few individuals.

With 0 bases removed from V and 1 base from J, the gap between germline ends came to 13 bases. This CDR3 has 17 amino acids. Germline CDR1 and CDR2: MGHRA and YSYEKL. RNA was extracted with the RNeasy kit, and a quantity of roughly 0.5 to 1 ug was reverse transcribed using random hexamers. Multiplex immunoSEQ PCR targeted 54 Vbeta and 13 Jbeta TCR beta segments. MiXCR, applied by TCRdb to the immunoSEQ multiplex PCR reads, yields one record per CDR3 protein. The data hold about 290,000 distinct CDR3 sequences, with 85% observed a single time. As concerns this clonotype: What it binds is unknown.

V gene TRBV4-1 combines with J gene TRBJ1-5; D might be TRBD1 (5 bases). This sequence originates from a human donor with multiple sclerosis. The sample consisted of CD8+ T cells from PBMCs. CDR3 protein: CASSQDIRGLSNQPQHF. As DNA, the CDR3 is TGCGCCAGCAGCCAAGATATAAGGGGTCTAAGCAATCAGCCCCAGCATTTT.